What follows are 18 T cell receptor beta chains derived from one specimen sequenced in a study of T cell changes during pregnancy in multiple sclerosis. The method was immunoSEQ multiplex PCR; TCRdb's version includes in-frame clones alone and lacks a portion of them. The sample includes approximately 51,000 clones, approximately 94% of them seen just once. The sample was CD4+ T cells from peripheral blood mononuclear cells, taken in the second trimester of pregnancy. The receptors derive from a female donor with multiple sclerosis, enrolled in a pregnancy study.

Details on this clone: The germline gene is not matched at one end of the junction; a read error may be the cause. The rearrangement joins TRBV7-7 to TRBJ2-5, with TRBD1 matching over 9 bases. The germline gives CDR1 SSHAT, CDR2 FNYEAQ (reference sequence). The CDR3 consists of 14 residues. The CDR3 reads CASSLTGGWETQYF. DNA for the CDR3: TGTGCTAGCAGCTTAACAGGGGGCTGGGAGACCCAGTACTTC.

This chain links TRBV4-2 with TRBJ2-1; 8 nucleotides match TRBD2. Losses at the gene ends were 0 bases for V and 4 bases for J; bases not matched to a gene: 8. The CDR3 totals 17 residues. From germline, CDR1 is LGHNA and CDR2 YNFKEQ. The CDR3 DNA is TGTGCCAGCAGCCAAGATCGTGATAGCGGGGTGTACAATGAGCAGTTCTTC. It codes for CASSQDRDSGVYNEQFF.

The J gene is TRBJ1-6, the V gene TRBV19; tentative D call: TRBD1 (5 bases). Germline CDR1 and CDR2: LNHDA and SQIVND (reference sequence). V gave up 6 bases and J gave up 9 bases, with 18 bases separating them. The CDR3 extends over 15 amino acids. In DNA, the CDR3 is TGTGCCAGTAGACTTCAGGGCGCGGGGGGTTCACCCCTCCACTTT. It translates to CASRLQGAGGSPLHF.

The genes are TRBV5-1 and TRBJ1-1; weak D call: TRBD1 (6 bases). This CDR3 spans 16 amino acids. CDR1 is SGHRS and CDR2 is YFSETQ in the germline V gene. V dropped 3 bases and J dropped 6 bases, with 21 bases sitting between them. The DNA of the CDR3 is TGCGCCAGCAGCTCTCGGACAGATTTGACGCTGCCTGAAGCTTTCTTT. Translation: CASSSRTDLTLPEAFF.

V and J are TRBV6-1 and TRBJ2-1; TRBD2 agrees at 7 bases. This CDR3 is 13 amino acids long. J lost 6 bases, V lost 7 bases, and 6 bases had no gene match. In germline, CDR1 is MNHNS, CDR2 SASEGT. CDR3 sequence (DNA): TGTGCCAGCAAGTCGGGGACTACCAATGAGCAGTTCTTC. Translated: CASKSGTTNEQFF.

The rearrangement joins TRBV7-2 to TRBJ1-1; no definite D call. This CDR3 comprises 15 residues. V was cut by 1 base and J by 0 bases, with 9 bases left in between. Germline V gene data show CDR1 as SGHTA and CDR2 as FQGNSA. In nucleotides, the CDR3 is TGTGCCAGCAGCTTAGTTCCGGAGGTGAACACTGAAGCTTTCTTT. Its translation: CASSLVPEVNTEAFF.

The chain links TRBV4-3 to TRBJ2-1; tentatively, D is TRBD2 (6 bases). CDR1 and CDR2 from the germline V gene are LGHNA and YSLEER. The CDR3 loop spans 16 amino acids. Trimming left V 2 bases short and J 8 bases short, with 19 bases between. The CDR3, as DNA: TGCGCCAGCAGCCAAAGACGGGGGTACCTTGTCCATGAGCAGTTCTTC. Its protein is CASSQRRGYLVHEQFF.

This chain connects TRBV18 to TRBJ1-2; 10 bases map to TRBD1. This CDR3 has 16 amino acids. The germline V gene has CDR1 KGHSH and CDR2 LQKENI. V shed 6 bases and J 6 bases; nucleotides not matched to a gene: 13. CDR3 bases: TGTGCCAGCTCCCGTACCGGGACAGGGGAAGGTAATGGCTACACCTTC. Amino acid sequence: CASSRTGTGEGNGYTF.

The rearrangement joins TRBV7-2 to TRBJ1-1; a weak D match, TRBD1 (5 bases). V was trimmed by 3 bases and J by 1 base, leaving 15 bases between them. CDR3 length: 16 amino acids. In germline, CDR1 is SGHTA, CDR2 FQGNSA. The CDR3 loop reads CASSLRRAAANTEAFF. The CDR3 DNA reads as TGTGCCAGCAGCTTGCGCAGGGCCGCAGCGAACACTGAAGCTTTCTTT.

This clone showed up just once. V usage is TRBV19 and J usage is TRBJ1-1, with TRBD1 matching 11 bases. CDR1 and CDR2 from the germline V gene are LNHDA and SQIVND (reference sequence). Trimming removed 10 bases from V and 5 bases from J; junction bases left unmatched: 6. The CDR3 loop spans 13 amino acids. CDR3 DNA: TGTGCCACCCGGACAGGGGGCTTTACTGAAGCTTTCTTT. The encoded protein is CATRTGGFTEAFF.

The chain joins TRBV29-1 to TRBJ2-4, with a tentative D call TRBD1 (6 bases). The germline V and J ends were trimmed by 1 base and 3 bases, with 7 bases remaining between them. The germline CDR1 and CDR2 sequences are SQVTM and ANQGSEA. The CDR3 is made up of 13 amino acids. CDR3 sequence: CSVEGDIKNIQYF. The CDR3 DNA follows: TGCAGCGTTGAAGGGGACATCAAAAACATTCAGTACTTC. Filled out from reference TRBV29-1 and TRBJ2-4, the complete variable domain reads SAVISQKPSRDICQRGTSLTIQCQVDSQVTMMFWYRQQPGQSLTLIATANQGSEATYESGFVIDKFPISRPNLTFSTLTVSNMSPEDSSIYLCSVEGDIKNIQYFGAGTRLSVL.

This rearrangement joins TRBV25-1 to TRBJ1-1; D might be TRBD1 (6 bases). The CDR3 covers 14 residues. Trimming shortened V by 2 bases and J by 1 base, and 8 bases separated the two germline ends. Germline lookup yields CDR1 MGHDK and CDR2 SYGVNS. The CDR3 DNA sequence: TGTGCCAGCAGTGAACTGACAGGGAACACTGAAGCTTTCTTT. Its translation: CASSELTGNTEAFF. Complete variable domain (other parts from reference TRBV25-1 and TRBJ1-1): EADIYQTPRYLVIGTGKKITLECSQTMGHDKMYWYQQDPGMELHLIHYSYGVNSTEKGDLSSESTVSRIRTEHFPLTLESARPSHTSQYLCASSELTGNTEAFFGQGTRLTVV.

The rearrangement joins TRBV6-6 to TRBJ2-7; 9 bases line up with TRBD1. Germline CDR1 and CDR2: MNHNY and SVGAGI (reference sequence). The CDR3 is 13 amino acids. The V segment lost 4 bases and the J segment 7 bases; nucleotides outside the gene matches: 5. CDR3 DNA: TGTGCCAGCAGTTTACAGGGGGCGAGGGAGCAGTACTTC. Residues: CASSLQGAREQYF.

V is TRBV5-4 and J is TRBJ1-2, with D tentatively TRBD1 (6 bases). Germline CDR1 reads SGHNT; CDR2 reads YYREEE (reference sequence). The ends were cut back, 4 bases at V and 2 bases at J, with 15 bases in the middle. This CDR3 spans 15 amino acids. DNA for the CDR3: TGTGCCAGCAGCCGGGCCACAGGGATCAACTATGGCTACACCTTC. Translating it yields CASSRATGINYGYTF.

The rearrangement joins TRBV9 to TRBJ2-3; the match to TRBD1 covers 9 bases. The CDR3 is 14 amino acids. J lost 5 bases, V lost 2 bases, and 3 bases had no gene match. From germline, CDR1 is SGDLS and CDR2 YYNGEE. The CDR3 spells CASSVTGGLDTQYF. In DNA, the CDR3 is TGTGCCAGCAGCGTTACAGGGGGCCTAGATACGCAGTATTTT.

CDR3 in DNA: TGTGCCAGCAGTGCAAGAGCCGGTTCACCCCTCCACTTT. Its protein is CASSARAGSPLHF. V and J are TRBV6-5 and TRBJ1-6; no clear D. V was shortened by 5 bases and J by 9 bases, with 11 bases between the two germline ends. Per germline, CDR1 MNHEY and CDR2 SVGAGI. This CDR3 is 13 amino acids long.

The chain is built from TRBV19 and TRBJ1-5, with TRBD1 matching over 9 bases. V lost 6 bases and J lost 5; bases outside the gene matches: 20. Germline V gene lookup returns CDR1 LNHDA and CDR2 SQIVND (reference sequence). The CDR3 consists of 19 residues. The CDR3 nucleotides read TGTGCCAGTAGGCCTATTCCCGGGACAGGGAAGTTTATCGATCAGCCCCAGCATTTT. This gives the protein CASRPIPGTGKFIDQPQHF.

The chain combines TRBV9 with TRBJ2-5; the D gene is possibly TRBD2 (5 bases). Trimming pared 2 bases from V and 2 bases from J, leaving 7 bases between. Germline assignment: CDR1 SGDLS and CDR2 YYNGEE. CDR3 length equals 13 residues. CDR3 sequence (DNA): TGTGCCAGCAGCGTCGGACTGCAAGAGACCCAGTACTTC. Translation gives CASSVGLQETQYF. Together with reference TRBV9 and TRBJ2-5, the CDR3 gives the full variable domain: DSGVTQTPKHLITATGQRVTLRCSPRSGDLSVYWYQQSLDQGLQFLIQYYNGEERAKGNILERFSAQQFPDLHSELNLSSLELGDSALYFCASSVGLQETQYFGPGTRLLVL.